This T cell receptor beta chain is from a study of CD8 T cells in ankylosing spondylitis. Notes on the study in general: Disease-linked clones reportedly concentrated significantly in matched ankylosing spondylitis synovial fluid.

There are 14 residues in the CDR3. Germline V gives CDR1 DFQATT, CDR2 SNEGSKA (reference sequence). On this clonotype: Its antigen is not identified. The germline gene is not matched at one end of the junction; a read error may be the cause.

The authors made TCR beta libraries by quantitative 5'-RACE with molecular barcodes. TCRdb itself ran the 5' RACE reads through MiXCR, one entry per CDR3 protein. The table records 300,000 to 400,000 distinct CDR3 sequences, approximately 22% of them present only once. The receptor's source is a male donor with ankylosing spondylitis or in good health (not recorded which). Specimen: blood, either unsorted or a sorted T cell fraction (not recorded which). The chain recombines TRBV20-1 with TRBJ2-3, with D possibly matching TRBD2 (6 bases). The CDR3 bases are TGCAGTGCTAGAGGTGGGGGGACCACAGATACGAAGTATTTT. Translation gives CSARGGGTTDTKYF.